Each of the 20 T cell receptor beta chains below was sequenced from the same sample in a study of blood T cell repertoires in COVID-19. Here immunoSEQ multiplex PCR was the method, and the copy in TCRdb shows in-frame clones only, minus some. The sample has about 180,000 clones, approximately 86% seen once. The sequencing input was peripheral blood. The source is a woman aged 25 to 39 with active or convalescent COVID-19.

The chain uses TRBV12-3 or TRBV12-4 and TRBJ1-2, with D possibly being TRBD1 (5 bases). The CDR3 contains 13 residues. V was shortened by 4 bases and J by 7 bases, with 13 bases between the two germline ends. The CDR3 spells CASSSQGTGGYTF. The DNA of the CDR3 is TGTGCCAGCAGTTCTCAGGGAACGGGTGGCTACACCTTC.

The chain carries TRBV6-5 and TRBJ2-3; 11 positions agree with TRBD2. The germline CDR1 and CDR2 sequences are MNHEY and SVGAGI. CDR3 length equals 15 residues. Trimming removed 5 bases from V and 1 base from J; junction bases left unmatched: 2. CDR3 DNA: TGTGCCAGCAGTCCTAGCGGGGGGCGCACAGATACGCAGTATTTT. Amino acid sequence: CASSPSGGRTDTQYF.

The chain is built from TRBV18 and TRBJ1-1; 10 nucleotides agree with TRBD1. Looked up from germline, CDR1 is KGHSH and CDR2 is LQKENI. The trim removed 5 bases at V and 3 bases at J, leaving 6 bases unmatched. The CDR3 totals 15 residues. CDR3 loop: CASSWTGGIDTEAFF. The CDR3 nucleotides are TGTGCCAGCTCATGGACAGGGGGTATCGACACTGAAGCTTTCTTT. Looking up the rest from reference TRBV18 and TRBJ1-1 gives the full variable domain: NAGVMQNPRHLVRRRGQEARLRCSPMKGHSHVYWYRQLPEEGLKFMVYLQKENIIDESGMPKERFSAEFPKEGPSILRIQQVVRGDSAAYFCASSWTGGIDTEAFFGQGTRLTVV.

The rearrangement joins TRBV5-5 to TRBJ2-2; maybe TRBD2 (5 bases). The V end lost 4 bases, the J end lost 3 bases, and 16 bases lay between the germline ends. The CDR3 extends over 16 amino acids. Germline CDR1 SGHKS, CDR2 YYEKEE (reference sequence). The CDR3 DNA is TGTGCCAGCAGCCCGCGAGGGTTCGGGGACACCGGGGAGCTGTTTTTT. Protein: CASSPRGFGDTGELFF.

The genes are TRBV6-1 and TRBJ2-7; 7 bases match TRBD1. The ends lost 3 bases at V and 0 bases at J; junction bases unmatched: 5. The germline CDR1 and CDR2 sequences are MNHNS and SASEGT. This CDR3 region has 15 residues. CDR3 region: CASSEPQGYSYEQYF. The CDR3 nucleotides are TGTGCCAGCAGTGAGCCACAGGGGTACTCCTACGAGCAGTACTTC.

The V call is TRBV7-2, the J call TRBJ1-3; 10 bases match TRBD1. The CDR3 has 17 amino acids. Losses at the gene ends were 7 bases for V and 0 bases for J; bases not matched to a gene: 9. Germline CDR1 SGHTA, CDR2 FQGNSA. The chain's CDR3 is CASTLYGTGDSGNTIYF. The CDR3 DNA follows: TGTGCCAGCACCCTATACGGGACAGGGGACTCTGGAAACACCATATATTTT.

This sequence joins TRBV7-9 and TRBJ1-2, with TRBD1 matching over 7 bases. The V gene end was trimmed by 5 bases and the J gene end by 2 bases; junction bases not matched to a gene: 2. Germline CDR1 is SEHNR and CDR2 is FQNEAQ (reference sequence). This CDR3 contains 13 residues. The CDR3 coding sequence is TGTGCCAGCAGCGGGGACAGAAACTATGGCTACACCTTC. It translates to CASSGDRNYGYTF.

The rearrangement links TRBV5-1 to TRBJ1-2; possible D gene TRBD1, 5 bases. The V end lost 4 bases, the J end lost 4 bases, and 11 bases lay between the germline ends. Germline V gene data show CDR1 as SGHRS and CDR2 as YFSETQ. This CDR3 comprises 13 residues. For the CDR3, the DNA is TGCGCCAGCAGCATCAAGACAGCCTATGGCTACACCTTC. Translated, it gives CASSIKTAYGYTF.

The CDR3, as DNA: TGTGCCAGCAGTTACAGCTCTAATTCACCCCTCCACTTT. The encoded protein is CASSYSSNSPLHF. The chain joins TRBV12-3 or TRBV12-4 to TRBJ1-6; D ambiguous. The V end lost 4 bases, the J end lost 6 bases, and 7 bases lay between the germline ends. The CDR3 consists of 13 residues.

V gene TRBV27 combines with J gene TRBJ1-5, with TRBD1 matching 12 bases. The CDR3 extends over 15 amino acids. Losses at the gene ends were 6 bases for V and 4 bases for J; bases not matched to a gene: 4. The V gene's germline CDR1 is MNHEY and CDR2 SMNVEV (reference sequence). The CDR3 region is CASRPGQGANQPQHF. Here the CDR3 DNA reads TGTGCCAGCAGGCCGGGACAGGGGGCAAATCAGCCCCAGCATTTT.

The table lists this clone with a count of one. This chain uses TRBV7-8 with TRBJ1-2; D possibly corresponds to TRBD1 (6 bases). Trimming took 1 base from V and 8 from J, leaving 17 bases between them. Per the germline V gene, CDR1 is SGHVS and CDR2 is FQNEAQ. The CDR3 spans 15 residues. This chain's CDR3 is CASSLDRVAKGGYTF. CDR3 coding DNA: TGTGCCAGCAGCTTAGACAGGGTCGCGAAGGGGGGCTACACCTTC.

The chain employs TRBV6-1 and TRBJ2-5; the match to TRBD2 covers 7 bases. This CDR3 has 14 residues. J was trimmed by 5 bases and V by 3 bases; bases with no gene match: 6. The germline CDR1 and CDR2 sequences are MNHNS and SASEGT. CDR3 nucleotide sequence: TGTGCCAGCAGTGAGGGAGGGGCTGGGGAGACCCAGTACTTC. It specifies CASSEGGAGETQYF.

This clone was observed once. The chain combines TRBV11-3 with TRBJ2-2, with D possibly TRBD2 on 5 matching bases. This CDR3 region has 16 residues. V gave up 4 bases and J gave up 0 bases, with 12 bases separating them. Germline CDR1 SGHNT, CDR2 YENEEA. The CDR3 loop reads CASSSQRIANTGELFF. Here the CDR3 DNA reads TGTGCCAGCAGCTCTCAGCGGATAGCGAACACCGGGGAGCTGTTTTTT.

The chain recombines TRBV19 with TRBJ1-1; maybe TRBD1 (5 bases). V was pared by 2 bases and J by 5 bases, with 12 bases between. This CDR3 comprises 14 residues. Germline CDR1 reads LNHDA; CDR2 reads SQIVND (reference sequence). This CDR3 reads CASSIQGIGTEAFF. The CDR3 nucleotides read TGTGCCAGTAGTATACAGGGCATAGGGACTGAAGCTTTCTTT.

This clone was observed a few times. In the same sample, other DNA sequences code for this CDR3. The chain joins TRBV19 to TRBJ1-1; D may be TRBD1 (5 bases). Trimming left V 1 base short and J 4 bases short, with 7 bases between. Germline lookup yields CDR1 LNHDA and CDR2 SQIVND (reference sequence). The CDR3 totals 13 residues. CDR3 bases: TGTGCCAGTAGTATAGGGGGGGGCACTGAAGCTTTCTTT. Its protein product is CASSIGGGTEAFF.

The chain employs TRBV9 and TRBJ2-1; 12 bases fit TRBD2. There are 18 residues in the CDR3. J was trimmed by 0 bases and V by 0 bases; bases with no gene match: 4. The germline gives CDR1 SGDLS, CDR2 YYNGEE. The CDR3 sequence is CASSVGASGRVSYNEQFF. As DNA, the CDR3 is TGTGCCAGCAGCGTAGGGGCTAGCGGGAGGGTCTCCTACAATGAGCAGTTCTTC.

The chain couples TRBV4-1 to TRBJ1-6; TRBD1 might be the D (5 bases). CDR3 length: 14 amino acids. V was pared by 2 bases and J by 7 bases, with 9 bases between. Germline loops: CDR1 MGHRA, CDR2 YSYEKL. CDR3 DNA: TGCGCCAGCAGCCAATGGGCAGGGAATTCACCCCTCCACTTT. This gives the protein CASSQWAGNSPLHF.

The chain combines TRBV3-1 (or the pseudogene TRBV3-2) with TRBJ2-3; D is undetermined. The CDR3 has 12 amino acids. The germline V gene has CDR1 LGHDT and CDR2 YNNKEL (reference sequence). V shed 6 bases and J shed 2 bases, with 6 bases lying between them. The CDR3: CASSVVTDTQYF. The DNA for the CDR3 is TGTGCCAGCAGTGTCGTCACAGATACGCAGTATTTT.

DNA for the CDR3: TGTGCCAGCAGTGGCACAGGTAATTCACCCCTCCACTTT. Amino acids: CASSGTGNSPLHF. The chain carries TRBV25-1 and TRBJ1-6, with D perhaps TRBD1 (5 bases). V dropped 4 bases and J dropped 6 bases, with 7 bases sitting between them. This CDR3 contains 13 residues. Germline V lookup: CDR1 MGHDK, CDR2 SYGVNS.

This rearrangement joins TRBV15 to TRBJ2-5; D is possibly TRBD1 (5 bases). V lost 0 bases to trimming and J lost 0 bases, with 14 bases between them. The V gene's germline CDR1 is LNHNV and CDR2 YYDKDF (reference sequence). This CDR3 spans 17 amino acids. The CDR3 region is CATSRDQTEEYQETQYF. The CDR3 nucleotides read TGTGCCACCAGCAGAGATCAGACAGAGGAGTACCAAGAGACCCAGTACTTC.